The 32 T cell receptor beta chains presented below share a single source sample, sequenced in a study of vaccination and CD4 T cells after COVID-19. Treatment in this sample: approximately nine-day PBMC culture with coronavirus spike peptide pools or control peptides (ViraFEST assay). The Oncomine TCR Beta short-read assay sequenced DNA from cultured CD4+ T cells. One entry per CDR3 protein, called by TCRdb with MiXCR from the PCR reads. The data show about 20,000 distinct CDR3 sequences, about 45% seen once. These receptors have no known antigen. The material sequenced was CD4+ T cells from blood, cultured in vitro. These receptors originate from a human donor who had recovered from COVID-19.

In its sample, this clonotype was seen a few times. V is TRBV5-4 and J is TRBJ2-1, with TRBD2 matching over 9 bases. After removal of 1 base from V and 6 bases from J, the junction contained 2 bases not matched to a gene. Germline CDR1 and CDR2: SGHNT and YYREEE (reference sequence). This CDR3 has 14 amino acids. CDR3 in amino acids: CASSLTLAGNEQFF. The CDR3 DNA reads TGTGCCAGCAGCTTGACACTAGCGGGCAATGAGCAGTTCTTC.

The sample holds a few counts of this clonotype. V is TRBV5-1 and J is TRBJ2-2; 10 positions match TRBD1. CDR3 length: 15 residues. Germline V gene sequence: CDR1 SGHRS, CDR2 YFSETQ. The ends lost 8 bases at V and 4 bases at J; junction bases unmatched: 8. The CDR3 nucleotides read TGCGCCAGTAACCTCGACAGGGGGCCCACCGGGGAGCTGTTTTTT. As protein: CASNLDRGPTGELFF.

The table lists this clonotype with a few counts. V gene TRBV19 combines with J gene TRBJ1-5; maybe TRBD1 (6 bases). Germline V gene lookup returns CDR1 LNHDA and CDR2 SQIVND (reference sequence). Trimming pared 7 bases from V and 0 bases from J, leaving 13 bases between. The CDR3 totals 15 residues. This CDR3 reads CASNGQFYSNQPQHF. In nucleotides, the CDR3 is TGTGCCAGTAATGGACAGTTTTATAGCAATCAGCCCCAGCATTTT.

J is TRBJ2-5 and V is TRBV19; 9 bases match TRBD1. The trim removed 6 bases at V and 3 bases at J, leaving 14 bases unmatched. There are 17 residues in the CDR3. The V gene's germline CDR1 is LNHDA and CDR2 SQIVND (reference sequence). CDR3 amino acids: CASSETSDRGVEETQYF. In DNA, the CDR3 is TGTGCCAGTAGCGAGACTTCGGACAGGGGAGTCGAAGAGACCCAGTACTTC. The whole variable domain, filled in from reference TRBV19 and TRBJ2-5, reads DGGITQSPKYLFRKEGQNVTLSCEQNLNHDAMYWYRQDPGQGLRLIYYSQIVNDFQKGDIAEGYSVSREKKESFPLTVTSAQKNPTAFYLCASSETSDRGVEETQYFGPGTRLLVL.

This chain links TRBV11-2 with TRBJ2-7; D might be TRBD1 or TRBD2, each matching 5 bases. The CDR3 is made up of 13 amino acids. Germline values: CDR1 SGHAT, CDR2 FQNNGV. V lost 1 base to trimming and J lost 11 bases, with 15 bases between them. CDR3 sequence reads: CASSLGGLERKYF. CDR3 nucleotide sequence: TGTGCCAGCAGCTTAGGGGGGTTGGAACGGAAGTACTTC.

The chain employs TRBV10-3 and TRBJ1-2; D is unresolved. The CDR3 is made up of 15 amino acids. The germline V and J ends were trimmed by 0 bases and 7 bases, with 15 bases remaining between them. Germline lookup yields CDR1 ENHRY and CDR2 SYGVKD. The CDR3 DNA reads TGTGCCATCAGTGAGTCGCAAAGGTTTGTGGGTGGCTACACCTTC. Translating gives CAISESQRFVGGYTF.

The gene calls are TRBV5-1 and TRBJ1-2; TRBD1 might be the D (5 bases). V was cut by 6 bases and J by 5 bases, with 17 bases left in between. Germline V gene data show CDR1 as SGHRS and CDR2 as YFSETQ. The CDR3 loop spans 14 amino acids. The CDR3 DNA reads TGCGCCAGCACGCTTTCGACGGGGGGTTATGGCTACACCTTC. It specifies CASTLSTGGYGYTF. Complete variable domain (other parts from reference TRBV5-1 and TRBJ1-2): KAGVTQTPRYLIKTRGQQVTLSCSPISGHRSVSWYQQTPGQGLQFLFEYFSETQRNKGNFPGRFSGRQFSNSRSEMNVSTLELGDSALYLCASTLSTGGYGYTFGSGTRLTVV.

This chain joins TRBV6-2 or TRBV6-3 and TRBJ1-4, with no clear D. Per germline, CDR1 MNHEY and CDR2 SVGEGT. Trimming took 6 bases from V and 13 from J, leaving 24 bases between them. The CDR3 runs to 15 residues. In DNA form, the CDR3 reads TGTGCCAGCAGAGCCTCGTCTGGCCTTTTAAATGGACTGTTTTTT. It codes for CASRASSGLLNGLFF.

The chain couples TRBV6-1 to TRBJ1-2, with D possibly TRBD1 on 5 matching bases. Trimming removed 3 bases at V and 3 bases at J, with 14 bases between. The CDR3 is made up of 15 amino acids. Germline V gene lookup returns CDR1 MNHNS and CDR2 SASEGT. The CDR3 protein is CASSEGGGAYYGYTF. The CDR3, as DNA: TGTGCCAGCAGTGAGGGGGGAGGGGCCTACTATGGCTACACCTTC.

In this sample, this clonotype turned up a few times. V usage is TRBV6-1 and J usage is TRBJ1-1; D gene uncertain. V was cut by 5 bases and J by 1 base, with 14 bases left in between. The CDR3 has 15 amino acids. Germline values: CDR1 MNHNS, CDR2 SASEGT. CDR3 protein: CASSHRGPKNTEAFF. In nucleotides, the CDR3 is TGTGCCAGCAGTCACCGAGGACCCAAGAACACTGAAGCTTTCTTT.

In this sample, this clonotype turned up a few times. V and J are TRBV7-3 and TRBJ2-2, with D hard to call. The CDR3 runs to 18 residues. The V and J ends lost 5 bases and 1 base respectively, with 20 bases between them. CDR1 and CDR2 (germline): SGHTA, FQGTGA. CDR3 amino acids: CASSGSGRLRQNTGELFF. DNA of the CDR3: TGTGCCAGCAGCGGGTCGGGCCGGTTGAGACAGAACACCGGGGAGCTGTTTTTT.

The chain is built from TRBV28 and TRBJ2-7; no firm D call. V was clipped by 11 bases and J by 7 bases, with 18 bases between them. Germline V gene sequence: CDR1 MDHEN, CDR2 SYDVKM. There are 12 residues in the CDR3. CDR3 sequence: CAGAGTSGEQYF. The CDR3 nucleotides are TGTGCCGGAGCTGGTACCTCCGGGGAGCAGTACTTC. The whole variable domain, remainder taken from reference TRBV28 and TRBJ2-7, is DVKVTQSSRYLVKRTGEKVFLECVQDMDHENMFWYRQDPGLGLRLIYFSYDVKMKEKGDIPEGYSVSREKKERFSLILESASTNQTSMYLCAGAGTSGEQYFGPGTRLTVT.

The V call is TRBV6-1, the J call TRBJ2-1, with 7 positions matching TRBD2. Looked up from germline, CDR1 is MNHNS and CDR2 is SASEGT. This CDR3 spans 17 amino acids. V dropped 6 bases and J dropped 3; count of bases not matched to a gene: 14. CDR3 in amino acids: CASSPRIGRGSYNEQFF. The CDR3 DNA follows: TGTGCCAGCAGCCCCCGGATTGGGCGGGGGAGCTACAATGAGCAGTTCTTC.

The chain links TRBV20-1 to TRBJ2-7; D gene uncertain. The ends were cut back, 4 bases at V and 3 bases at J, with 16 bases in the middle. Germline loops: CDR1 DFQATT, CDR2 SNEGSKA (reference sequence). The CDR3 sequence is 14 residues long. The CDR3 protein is CSATPAQSSYEQYF. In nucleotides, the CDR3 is TGCAGTGCTACCCCCGCACAGTCAAGCTACGAGCAGTACTTC.

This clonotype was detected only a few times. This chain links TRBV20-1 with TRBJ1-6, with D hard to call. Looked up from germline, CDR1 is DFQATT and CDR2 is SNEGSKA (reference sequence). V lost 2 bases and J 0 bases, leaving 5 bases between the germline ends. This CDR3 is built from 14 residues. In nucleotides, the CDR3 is TGCAGTGCTAGATCTAGCTCCTATAATTCACCCCTCCACTTT. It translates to CSARSSSYNSPLHF.

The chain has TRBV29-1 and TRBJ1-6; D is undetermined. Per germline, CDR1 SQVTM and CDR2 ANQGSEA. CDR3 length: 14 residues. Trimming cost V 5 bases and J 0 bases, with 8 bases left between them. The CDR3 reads CSVLESSYNSPLHF. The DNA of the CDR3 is TGCAGCGTTCTAGAGAGCTCCTATAATTCACCCCTCCACTTT.

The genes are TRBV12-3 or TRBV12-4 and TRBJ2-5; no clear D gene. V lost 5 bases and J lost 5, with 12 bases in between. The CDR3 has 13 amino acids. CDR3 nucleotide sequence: TGTGCCAGCAGTCCACGCCGCATTGAGACCCAGTACTTC. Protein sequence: CASSPRRIETQYF.

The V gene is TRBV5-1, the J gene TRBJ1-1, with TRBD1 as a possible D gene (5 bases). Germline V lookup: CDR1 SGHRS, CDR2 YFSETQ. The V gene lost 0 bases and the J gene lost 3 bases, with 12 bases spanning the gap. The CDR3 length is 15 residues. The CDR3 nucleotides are TGCGCCAGCAGCTTGGAGAACGCGGGGGACACTGAAGCTTTCTTT. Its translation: CASSLENAGDTEAFF.

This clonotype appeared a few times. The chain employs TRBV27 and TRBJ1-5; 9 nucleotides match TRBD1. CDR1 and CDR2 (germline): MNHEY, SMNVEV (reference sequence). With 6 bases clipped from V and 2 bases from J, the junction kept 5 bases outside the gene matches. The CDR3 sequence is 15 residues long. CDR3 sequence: CASRRQGDGNQPQHF. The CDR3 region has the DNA TGTGCCAGCAGGAGACAGGGGGATGGCAATCAGCCCCAGCATTTT.

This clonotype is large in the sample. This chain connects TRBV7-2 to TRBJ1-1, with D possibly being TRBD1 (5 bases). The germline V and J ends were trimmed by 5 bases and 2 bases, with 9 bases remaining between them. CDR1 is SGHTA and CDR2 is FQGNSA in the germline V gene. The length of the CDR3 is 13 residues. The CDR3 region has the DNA TGTGCCAGCAGCCGGCGGGGCAACACTGAAGCTTTCTTT. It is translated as CASSRRGNTEAFF.

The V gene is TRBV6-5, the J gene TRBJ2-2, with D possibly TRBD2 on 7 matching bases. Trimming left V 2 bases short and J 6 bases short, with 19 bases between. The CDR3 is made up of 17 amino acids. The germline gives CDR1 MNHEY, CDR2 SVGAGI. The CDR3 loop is CASSYETGGSYAGELFF. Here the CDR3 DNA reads TGTGCCAGCAGTTACGAGACGGGGGGCTCGTATGCCGGGGAGCTGTTTTTT.

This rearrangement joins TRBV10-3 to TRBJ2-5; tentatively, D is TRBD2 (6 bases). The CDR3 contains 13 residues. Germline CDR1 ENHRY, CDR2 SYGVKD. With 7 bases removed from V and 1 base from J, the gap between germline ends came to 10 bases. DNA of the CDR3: TGTGCCATCACTAGTAGCGGCCAAGAGACCCAGTACTTC. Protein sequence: CAITSSGQETQYF.

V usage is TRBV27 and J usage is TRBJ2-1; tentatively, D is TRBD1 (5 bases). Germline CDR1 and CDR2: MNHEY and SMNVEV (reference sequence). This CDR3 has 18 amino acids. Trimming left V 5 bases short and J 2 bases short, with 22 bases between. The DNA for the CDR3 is TGTGCCAGCAGTCCCCGTTTTTCCAGGGCCCATCCCTACAATGAGCAGTTCTTC. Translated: CASSPRFSRAHPYNEQFF.

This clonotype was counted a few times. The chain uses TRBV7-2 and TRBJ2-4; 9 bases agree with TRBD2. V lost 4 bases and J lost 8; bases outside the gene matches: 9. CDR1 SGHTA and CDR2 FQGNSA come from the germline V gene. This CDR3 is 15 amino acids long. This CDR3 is CASSSRREGGDIQYF. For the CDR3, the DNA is TGTGCCAGCAGCTCCCGGCGGGAGGGGGGGGACATTCAGTACTTC.

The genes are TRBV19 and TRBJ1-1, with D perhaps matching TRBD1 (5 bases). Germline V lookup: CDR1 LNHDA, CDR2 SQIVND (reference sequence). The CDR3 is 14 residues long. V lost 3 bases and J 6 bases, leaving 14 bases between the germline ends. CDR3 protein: CASSIRGRGAEAFF. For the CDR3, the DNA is TGTGCCAGTAGTATCCGGGGCCGGGGGGCTGAAGCTTTCTTT. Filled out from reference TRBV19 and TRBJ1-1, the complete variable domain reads DGGITQSPKYLFRKEGQNVTLSCEQNLNHDAMYWYRQDPGQGLRLIYYSQIVNDFQKGDIAEGYSVSREKKESFPLTVTSAQKNPTAFYLCASSIRGRGAEAFFGQGTRLTVV.

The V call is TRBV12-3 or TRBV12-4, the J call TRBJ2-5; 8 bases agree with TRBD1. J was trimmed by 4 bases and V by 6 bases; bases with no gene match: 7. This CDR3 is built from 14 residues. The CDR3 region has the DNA TGTGCCAGCAGATCTACAGGGGGAACAGAGACCCAGTACTTC. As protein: CASRSTGGTETQYF.

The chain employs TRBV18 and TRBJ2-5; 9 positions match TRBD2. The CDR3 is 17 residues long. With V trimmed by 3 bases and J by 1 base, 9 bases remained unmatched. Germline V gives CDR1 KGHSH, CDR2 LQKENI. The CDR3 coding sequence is TGTGCCAGCTCACCGTTCGGGGCTAGCGGGATCCAAGAGACCCAGTACTTC. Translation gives CASSPFGASGIQETQYF. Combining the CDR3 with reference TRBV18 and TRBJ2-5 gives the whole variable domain NAGVMQNPRHLVRRRGQEARLRCSPMKGHSHVYWYRQLPEEGLKFMVYLQKENIIDESGMPKERFSAEFPKEGPSILRIQQVVRGDSAAYFCASSPFGASGIQETQYFGPGTRLLVL.

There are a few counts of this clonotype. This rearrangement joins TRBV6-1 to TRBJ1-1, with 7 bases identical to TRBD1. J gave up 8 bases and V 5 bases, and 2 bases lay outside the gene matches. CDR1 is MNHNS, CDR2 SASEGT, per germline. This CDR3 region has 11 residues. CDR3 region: CASSQTGEAFF. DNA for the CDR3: TGTGCCAGCAGTCAGACAGGGGAAGCTTTCTTT.

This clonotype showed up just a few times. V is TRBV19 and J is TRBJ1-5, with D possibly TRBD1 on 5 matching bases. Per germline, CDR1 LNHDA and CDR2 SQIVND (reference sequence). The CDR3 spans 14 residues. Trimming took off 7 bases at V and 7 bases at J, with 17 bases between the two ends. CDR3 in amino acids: CASTQLGLGQPQHF. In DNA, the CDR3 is TGTGCCAGTACCCAACTGGGACTTGGGCAGCCCCAGCATTTT.

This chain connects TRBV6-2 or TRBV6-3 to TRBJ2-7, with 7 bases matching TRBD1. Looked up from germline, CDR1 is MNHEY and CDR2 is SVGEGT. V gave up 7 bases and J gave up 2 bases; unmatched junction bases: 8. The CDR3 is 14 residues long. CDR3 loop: CASTMTGNTYEQYF. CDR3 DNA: TGTGCCAGCACTATGACAGGGAATACCTACGAGCAGTACTTC.

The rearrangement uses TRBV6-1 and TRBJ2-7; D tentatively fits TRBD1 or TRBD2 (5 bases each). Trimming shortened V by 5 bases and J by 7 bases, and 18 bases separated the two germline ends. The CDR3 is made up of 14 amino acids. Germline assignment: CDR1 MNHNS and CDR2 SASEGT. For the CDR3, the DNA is TGTGCCAGCAGTCGCCGGGGCAGGGAAGGAGAGCAGTACTTC. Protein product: CASSRRGREGEQYF.

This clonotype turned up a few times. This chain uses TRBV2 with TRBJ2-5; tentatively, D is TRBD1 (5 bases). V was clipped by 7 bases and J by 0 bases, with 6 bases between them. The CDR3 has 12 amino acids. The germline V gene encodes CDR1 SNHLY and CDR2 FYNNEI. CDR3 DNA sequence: TGTGCCAGCACAGGGTACCAAGAGACCCAGTACTTC. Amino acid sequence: CASTGYQETQYF.